This TCR beta chain was recorded in a study of shared clonotypes between healthy human individuals. Background on the study: Each donor's CD8 memory used one plate, CD8 naive two, each CD4 subset three. Overall study findings and caveats: Clonotypes which were not shared had lower generation probabilities than clonotypes that all four donors shared. Among the subsets, naive ones generally showed larger estimated richness than memory ones.

This clone was counted a single time. Its antigen is not known. An even split of each subset's genomic DNA across several immunoSEQ plates was performed. The data were produced by immunoSEQ multiplex PCR, yet TCRdb's version contains in-frame clones alone and is incomplete. This table has roughly 2,300,000 clones, 80% to 95% appearing once. V was pared by 4 bases and J by 4 bases, with 5 bases of the junction left unmatched. CDR3 size: 14 residues. CDR1 and CDR2 from the germline V gene are MNHEY and SMNVEV (reference sequence). The sample was naive CD4+ T cells from PBMCs. This sample's subset: CD45RA+ positively selected. The chain joins TRBV27 to TRBJ2-7, with TRBD2 matching over 9 bases. The sequence derives from a man between 18 and 35 years old in good health. Some clones in this sample may be carry-over from other donors' samples. The CDR3 DNA reads as TGTGCCAGCAGTTGGGAAGCGGGAGGTTACGAGCAGTACTTC. Amino acids: CASSWEAGGYEQYF.